This TCR delta chain was sequenced for a study of gamma-delta chains in newborns, infants, children. On the study more broadly: Microbial exposure reportedly drives polyclonal innate γδ T cell expansion after birth.

TCRdb re-analyzed the reads via CATT. The data contain 2,500 or so delta-chain clones, around 9.9% of them singletons. The CDR3 consists of 17 residues. V shed 0 bases and J 10 bases; nucleotides not matched to a gene: 18. Looked up from germline, CDR1 is GEAIGNYY and CDR2 is EKD. This clone has only a few counts. For this DNA, TCRdb reports the protein of a much larger clone, which diverges at residue 14, most likely from a read error; the protein presented here is translated directly from the DNA. Material: blood. The J gene is TRDJ1, the V gene TRDV2; 8 bases are a match to TRDD3. The receptor comes from a child who was a newborn, infant or young child, either healthy, febrile or measles-vaccinated (not recorded which). The CDR3 protein is CACDTVLVGIRRGRLIF. CDR3 nucleotide sequence: TGTGCCTGTGACACCGTGTTGGTAGGGATACGCAGGGGGCGACTCATCTTT.